This entry features one TCR beta chain sequence. This sample was taken from a study of blood T cells in healthy people across ages. Donors were systemically healthy Caucasian individuals from Russia aged roughly 6 to 100 years. A J-beta primer mix and a sample-barcoded 5' primer were used in a second PCR of roughly 6 to 12 cycles. Sequencing of every sample gave 2.5 million or more CDR3-containing paired-end reads. From the 5' RACE reads, TCRdb called clonotypes with MiXCR, one entry per CDR3 protein. The repertoire holds 650,000 to 800,000 distinct CDR3 sequences, with around two fifths as singletons. The CDR3 extends over 15 amino acids. Germline assignment: CDR1 MNHEY and CDR2 SMNVEV (reference sequence).

The chain has TRBV27 and TRBJ2-1, with D perhaps TRBD1 or TRBD2 (5 bases each). The DNA matches TRBJ2-7 better at its end, which makes the J call doubtful. Sequenced: blood. This sequence was found in a man aged 55 to 69 in good health. CDR3 amino acids: CASSPREGFYNEQYF. The DNA for the CDR3 is TGTGCCAGCAGTCCCCGCGAGGGGTTCTACAATGAGCAGTACTTC.